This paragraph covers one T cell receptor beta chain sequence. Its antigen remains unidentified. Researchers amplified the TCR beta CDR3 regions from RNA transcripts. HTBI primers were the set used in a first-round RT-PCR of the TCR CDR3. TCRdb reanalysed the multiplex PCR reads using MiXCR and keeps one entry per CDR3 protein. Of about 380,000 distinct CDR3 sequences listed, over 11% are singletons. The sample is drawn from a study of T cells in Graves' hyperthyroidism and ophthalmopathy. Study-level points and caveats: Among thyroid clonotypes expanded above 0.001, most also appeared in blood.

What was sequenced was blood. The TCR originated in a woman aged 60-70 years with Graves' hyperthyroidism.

CDR3 DNA sequence: TGTGCCAGTAGCCTAGCGGGAGTACTGGGAGATACGCAGTATTTT. The encoded protein is CASSLAGVLGDTQYF. The rearrangement uses TRBV19 and TRBJ2-3, with TRBD2 identical over 10 bases. With V trimmed by 6 bases and J by 5 bases, 8 bases remained unmatched. CDR1 LNHDA and CDR2 SQIVND come from the germline V gene (reference sequence). The CDR3 runs to 15 residues. Using reference TRBV19 and TRBJ2-3 for the parts outside the CDR3, the full variable domain is DGGITQSPKYLFRKEGQNVTLSCEQNLNHDAMYWYRQDPGQGLRLIYYSQIVNDFQKGDIAEGYSVSREKKESFPLTVTSAQKNPTAFYLCASSLAGVLGDTQYFGPGTRLTVL.